One and the same sample provided the 7 T cell receptor beta chains below, sequenced in a study of tissue T cells after allogeneic stem cell transplantation (dated by TCRdb to between 2021 and 2024). The method behind the library was the immunoSEQ multiplex PCR assay. The clones in this table, taken by TCRdb from immuneACCESS, are in-frame only. Not every clone is retained; where verified, under half of the shortfall comes from an unresolved V gene, and the cause of the rest is unknown. This sample holds 40,000 to 60,000 clones; 73% were observed only once. About 0.71% of the sample is taken by the ten largest. The sequenced sample consisted of sorted cells pooled from one or two spleens. The receptor source for this set is a pool of C57BL/6 mice in good health.

Comment on this clone: Each gene name is a mouse one. The sequenced fragment ends 1 residue before the CDR3 boundary, so the rest is inferred from the germline J gene. The chain carries TRBV14 and TRBJ2-4; 9 bases map to TRBD2. V lost 4 bases and J lost 6; bases outside the gene matches: 3. CDR1 and CDR2 (germline): SGHDT, FRDEAV. This CDR3 spans 13 amino acids. CDR3 DNA, as far as it was read: TGTGCCAGCAGTCGACTGGGGGCTAACACCTTGTAC. Amino acids: CASSRLGANTLY. The whole CDR3 region reads CASSRLGANTLYF.

This clone came up once. Mouse gene names apply. Read coverage stops 1 residue before the CDR3 terminus; the germline J gene supplies the remainder. This chain connects TRBV19 to TRBJ2-2, with D possibly matching TRBD1 (6 bases). Germline V lookup: CDR1 FNHDT, CDR2 SITEND (reference sequence). This CDR3 contains 13 residues. V was shortened by 3 bases and J by 3 bases, with 6 bases between the two germline ends. The CDR3 bases that were read are TGTGCCAGCAGTAGGACAGACACCGGGCAGCTCTAC. Residues: CASSRTDTGQLY. In full, the CDR3 is CASSRTDTGQLYF.

Notes on this clone: Germline and genes: mouse. The read terminates 1 residue ahead of where the CDR3 ends, so the germline J gene completes it. V is TRBV13-2 and J is TRBJ2-5, with 11 bases lining up with TRBD2. This CDR3 has 14 residues. V gave up 8 bases and J gave up 0 bases; unmatched junction bases: 2. From germline, CDR1 is NNHNN and CDR2 SYGAGS (reference sequence). CDR3 sequence: CASGLGGNQDTQYF. The sequenced CDR3 bases are TGTGCCAGTGGACTGGGGGGTAACCAAGACACCCAGTAC.

As concerns this clone: Genes here carry mouse names. The CDR3 end lies 1 residue beyond the end of the read and is filled in from the germline J gene. The gene calls are TRBV13-2 and TRBJ2-5; maybe TRBD2 (7 bases). CDR3 length: 14 amino acids. The V gene's germline CDR1 is NNHNN and CDR2 SYGAGS (reference sequence). V lost 0 bases and J 3 bases, leaving 8 bases between the germline ends. The sequenced part of the CDR3 DNA is TGTGCCAGCGGTGATGAGGGGGGGCAAGACACCCAGTAC. It encodes CASGDEGGQDTQY. The CDR3 as a whole reads CASGDEGGQDTQYF.

With regard to this clone: The genes and germline here are from mouse. The read is 1 residue too short to cover the CDR3 end, so that end is filled in from the germline J gene. The V call is TRBV3, the J call TRBJ1-5; TRBD1 is a possible D gene (5 bases). The germline V gene encodes CDR1 SNHLY and CDR2 FYNGKV (reference sequence). The V end lost 5 bases, the J end lost 3 bases, and 14 bases lay between the germline ends. The CDR3 is 15 residues long. CDR3 residues: CASSPLERGNQAPLF. CDR3 bases read: TGTGCCAGCAGCCCTCTGGAAAGGGGCAACCAGGCTCCGCTT.

Worth noting for this clone: Mouse names are used for the genes. The CDR3 end lies 1 residue beyond the end of the read and is filled in from the germline J gene. The V call is TRBV13-2, the J call TRBJ1-4, with no clear D. Germline loops: CDR1 NNHNN, CDR2 SYGAGS (reference sequence). CDR3 length: 12 amino acids. V was clipped by 2 bases and J by 7 bases, with 6 bases between them. Partial CDR3 DNA: TGTGCCAGCGGTGAGAGTCGCGAAAGATTATTT. As protein: CASGESRERLF. The complete CDR3 reads CASGESRERLFF.

Note on this clone: Germline and genes here are mouse. The read is 1 residue too short to cover the CDR3 end, so that end is filled in from the germline J gene. The chain couples TRBV31 to TRBJ2-2; 9 bases line up with TRBD2. The CDR3 has 17 amino acids. The V gene's germline CDR1 is GKSSPN and CDR2 SITVG. V lost 3 bases and J lost 0; bases outside the gene matches: 8. The part of the CDR3 DNA that was read is TGTGCCTGGAGCCCCGGGACTGGGAGCACAAACACCGGGCAGCTCTAC. Translating gives CAWSPGTGSTNTGQLY. From start to end, the CDR3 is CAWSPGTGSTNTGQLYF.